This entry lists 6 T cell receptor beta chains sequenced from one sample in a study of spatial heterogeneity in lung cancer. Time point in this sample: sample taken at primary tumor resection. Sequencing covered unsorted whole RNA taken from tumor, nontumor lung or frozen PBMC. TCRdb used MiXCR to reprocess the 5' RACE reads, holding one entry per CDR3 protein. This table has tens of thousands of distinct CDR3 sequences, around 13% appearing once. Here the sequenced sample was PBMCs, taken at surgery. These receptors originate from a male donor with early-stage non-small cell lung cancer.

This chain uses TRBV27 with TRBJ2-7; D is undetermined. The germline gives CDR1 MNHEY, CDR2 SMNVEV (reference sequence). The germline V and J ends were trimmed by 5 bases and 0 bases, with 11 bases remaining between them. The CDR3 totals 14 residues. For the CDR3, the DNA is TGTGCCAGCAGTCCCCGAGGTGACTCCTACGAGCAGTACTTC. The encoded protein is CASSPRGDSYEQYF.

J is TRBJ1-1 and V is TRBV29-1; 7 bases line up with TRBD1. Trimming removed 7 bases from V and 8 bases from J; junction bases left unmatched: 16. The germline gives CDR1 SQVTM, CDR2 ANQGSEA. The CDR3 covers 14 residues. The CDR3 spells CSARVGTDLSEAFF. CDR3 sequence (DNA): TGCAGCGCTAGAGTGGGGACAGACCTTTCAGAAGCTTTCTTT.

CDR3 DNA sequence: TGTGCCAGTAGTCCCCGGACTAGCGGCACAGATACGCAGTATTTT. This gives the protein CASSPRTSGTDTQYF. V gene TRBV19 combines with J gene TRBJ2-3; TRBD2 aligns across 9 bases. Germline V gene lookup returns CDR1 LNHDA and CDR2 SQIVND (reference sequence). V shed 5 bases, J shed 1 base, and the junction held 4 bases outside the gene matches. This CDR3 contains 15 residues.

The V call is TRBV29-1, the J call TRBJ1-1; no reliable D call. The CDR3 has 12 amino acids. CDR1 is SQVTM and CDR2 is ANQGSEA in the germline V gene. The V end was cut by 6 bases, the J end by 1 base, with 9 bases between. The CDR3 sequence is CSVGWRNTEAFF. The CDR3 DNA reads TGCAGCGTGGGTTGGAGGAACACTGAAGCTTTCTTT.

In nucleotides, the CDR3 is TGTGCCAGCAGCCGGGACAGGGTAAATGAGCAGTTCTTC. It specifies CASSRDRVNEQFF. This chain joins TRBV11-3 and TRBJ2-1; 9 bases agree with TRBD1. The germline V gene encodes CDR1 SGHNT and CDR2 YENEEA. The J segment lost 7 bases and the V segment lost 5 bases, leaving 3 bases of the junction unmatched. This CDR3 has 13 amino acids.

V usage is TRBV15 and J usage is TRBJ1-2; the match to TRBD1 covers 7 bases. This CDR3 region has 15 residues. The ends lost 3 bases at V and 3 bases at J; junction bases unmatched: 7. The germline gives CDR1 LNHNV, CDR2 YYDKDF (reference sequence). CDR3 nucleotides: TGTGCCACCAGCAGGGCACAGGGGAGCGACTATGGCTACACCTTC. It specifies CATSRAQGSDYGYTF.